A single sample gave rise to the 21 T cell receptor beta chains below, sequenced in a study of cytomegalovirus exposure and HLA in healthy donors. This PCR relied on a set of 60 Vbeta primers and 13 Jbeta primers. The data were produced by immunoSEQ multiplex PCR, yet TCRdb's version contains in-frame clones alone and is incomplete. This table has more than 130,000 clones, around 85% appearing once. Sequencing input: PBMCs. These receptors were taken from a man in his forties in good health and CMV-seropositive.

The CDR3 nucleotides are TGTGCCAGCAGCTTGCCCAGGGAGAACACCGGGGAGCTGTTTTTT. It specifies CASSLPRENTGELFF. The chain uses TRBV5-5 and TRBJ2-2; D is perhaps TRBD1 (5 bases). Germline V gene lookup returns CDR1 SGHKS and CDR2 YYEKEE (reference sequence). Trimming took 1 base from V and 1 from J, leaving 8 bases between them. The CDR3 runs 15 residues.

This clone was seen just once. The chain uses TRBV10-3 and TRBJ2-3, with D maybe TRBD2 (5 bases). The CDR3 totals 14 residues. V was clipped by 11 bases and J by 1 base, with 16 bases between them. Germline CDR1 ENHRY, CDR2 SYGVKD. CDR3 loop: CAAQERARTDTQYF. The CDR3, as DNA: TGTGCCGCCCAGGAGAGGGCCCGCACAGATACGCAGTATTTT.

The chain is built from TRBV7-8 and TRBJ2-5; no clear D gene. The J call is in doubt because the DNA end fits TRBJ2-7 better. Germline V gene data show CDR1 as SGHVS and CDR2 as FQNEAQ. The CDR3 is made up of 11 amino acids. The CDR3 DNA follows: TGTGCCAGCAGCTTAGATTACGAGCAGTACTTC. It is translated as CASSLDYEQYF.

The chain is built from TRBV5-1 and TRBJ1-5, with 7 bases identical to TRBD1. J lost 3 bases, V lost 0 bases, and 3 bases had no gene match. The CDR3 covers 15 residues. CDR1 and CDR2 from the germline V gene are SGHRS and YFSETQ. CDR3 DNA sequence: TGCGCCAGCAGCTTGGGGACAGGCAACAATCAGCCCCAGCATTTT. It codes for CASSLGTGNNQPQHF.

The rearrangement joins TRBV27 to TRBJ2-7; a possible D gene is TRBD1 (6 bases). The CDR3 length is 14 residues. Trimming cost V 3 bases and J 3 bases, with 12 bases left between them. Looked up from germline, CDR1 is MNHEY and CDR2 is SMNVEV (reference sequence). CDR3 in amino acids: CASSLLQGSYEQYF. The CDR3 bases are TGTGCCAGCAGTTTGCTCCAGGGGAGCTACGAGCAGTACTTC.

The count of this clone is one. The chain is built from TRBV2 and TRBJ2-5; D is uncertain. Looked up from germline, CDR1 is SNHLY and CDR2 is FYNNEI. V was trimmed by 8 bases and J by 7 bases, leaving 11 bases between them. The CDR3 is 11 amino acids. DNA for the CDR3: TGTGCCAGCTGTCGAGAAGCGACCCAGTACTTC. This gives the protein CASCREATQYF.

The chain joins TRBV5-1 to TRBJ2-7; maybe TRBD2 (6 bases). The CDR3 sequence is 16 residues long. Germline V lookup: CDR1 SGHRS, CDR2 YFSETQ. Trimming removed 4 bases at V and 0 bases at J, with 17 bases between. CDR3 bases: TGCGCCAGCAGCACAAGACCGGGACTTTCCTCCTACGAGCAGTACTTC. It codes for CASSTRPGLSSYEQYF.

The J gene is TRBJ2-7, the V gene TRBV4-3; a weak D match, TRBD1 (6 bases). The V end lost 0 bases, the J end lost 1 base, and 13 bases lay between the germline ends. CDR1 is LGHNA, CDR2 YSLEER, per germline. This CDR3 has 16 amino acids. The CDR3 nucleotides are TGCGCCAGCAGCCAAGATTCGGCAGGGGTATCCTACGAGCAGTACTTC. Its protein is CASSQDSAGVSYEQYF.

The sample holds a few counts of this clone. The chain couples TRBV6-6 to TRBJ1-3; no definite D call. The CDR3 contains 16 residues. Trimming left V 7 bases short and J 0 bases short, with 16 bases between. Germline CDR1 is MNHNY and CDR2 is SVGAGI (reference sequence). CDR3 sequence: CASTFSGSHSGNTIYF. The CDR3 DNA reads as TGTGCCAGCACCTTCTCGGGGTCCCACTCTGGAAACACCATATATTTT.

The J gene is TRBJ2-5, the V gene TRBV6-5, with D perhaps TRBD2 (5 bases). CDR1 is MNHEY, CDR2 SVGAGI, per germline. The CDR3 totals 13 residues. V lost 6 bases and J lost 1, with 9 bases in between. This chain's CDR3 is CASSYGLQETQYF. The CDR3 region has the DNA TGTGCCAGCAGCTACGGACTCCAAGAGACCCAGTACTTC.

The CDR3 is CAWSVGSGGAYGYTF. The CDR3 region has the DNA TGTGCCTGGAGTGTTGGATCAGGGGGCGCCTATGGCTACACCTTC. The chain links TRBV30 to TRBJ1-2; 8 bases line up with TRBD1. V lost 0 bases, J lost 4 bases, and 7 bases stayed unmatched. The CDR3 spans 15 residues. Germline V gene lookup returns CDR1 GTSNPN and CDR2 SVGIG (reference sequence).

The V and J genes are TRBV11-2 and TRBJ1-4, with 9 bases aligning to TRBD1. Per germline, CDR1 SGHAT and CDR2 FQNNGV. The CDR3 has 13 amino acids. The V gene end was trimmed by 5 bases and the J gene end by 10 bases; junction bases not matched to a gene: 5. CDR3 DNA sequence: TGTGCCAGCAGCCTCCGACAGGGGGGAAAACTGTTTTTT. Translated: CASSLRQGGKLFF.

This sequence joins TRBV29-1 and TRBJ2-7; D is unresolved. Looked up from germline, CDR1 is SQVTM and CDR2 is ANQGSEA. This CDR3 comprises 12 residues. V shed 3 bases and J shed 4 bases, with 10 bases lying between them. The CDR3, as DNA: TGCAGCGTTGAGGCGGATGGATACGAGCAGTACTTC. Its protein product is CSVEADGYEQYF.

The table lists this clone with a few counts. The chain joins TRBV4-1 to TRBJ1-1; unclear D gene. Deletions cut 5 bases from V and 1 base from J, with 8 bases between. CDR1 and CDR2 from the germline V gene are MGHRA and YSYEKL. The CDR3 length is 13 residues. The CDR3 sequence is CASSTERNTEAFF. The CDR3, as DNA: TGCGCCAGCAGCACGGAGAGGAACACTGAAGCTTTCTTT.

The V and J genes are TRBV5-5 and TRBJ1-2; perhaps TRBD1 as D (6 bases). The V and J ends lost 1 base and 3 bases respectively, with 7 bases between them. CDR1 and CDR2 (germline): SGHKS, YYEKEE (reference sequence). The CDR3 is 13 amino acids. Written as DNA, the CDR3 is TGTGCCAGCAGCTTGTCAGGGGACTATGGCTACACCTTC. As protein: CASSLSGDYGYTF.

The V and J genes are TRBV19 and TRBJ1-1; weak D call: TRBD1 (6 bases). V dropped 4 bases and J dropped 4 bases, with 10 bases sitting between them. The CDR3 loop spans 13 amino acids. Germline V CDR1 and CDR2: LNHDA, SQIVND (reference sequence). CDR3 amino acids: CASSRTVVTEAFF. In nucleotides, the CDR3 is TGTGCCAGTAGTAGGACAGTAGTCACTGAAGCTTTCTTT.

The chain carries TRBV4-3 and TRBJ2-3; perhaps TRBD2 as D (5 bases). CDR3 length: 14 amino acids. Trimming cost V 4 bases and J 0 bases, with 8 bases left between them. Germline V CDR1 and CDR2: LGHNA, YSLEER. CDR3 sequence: CASSLAISTDTQYF. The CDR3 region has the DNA TGCGCCAGCAGCCTAGCGATCAGCACAGATACGCAGTATTTT.

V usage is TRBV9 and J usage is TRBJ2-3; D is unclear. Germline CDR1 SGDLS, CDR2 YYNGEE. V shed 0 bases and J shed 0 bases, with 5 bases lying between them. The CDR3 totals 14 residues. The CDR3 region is CASSVGPSTDTQYF. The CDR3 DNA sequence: TGTGCCAGCAGCGTAGGTCCTAGCACAGATACGCAGTATTTT. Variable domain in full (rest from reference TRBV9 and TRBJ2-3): DSGVTQTPKHLITATGQRVTLRCSPRSGDLSVYWYQQSLDQGLQFLIQYYNGEERAKGNILERFSAQQFPDLHSELNLSSLELGDSALYFCASSVGPSTDTQYFGPGTRLTVL.

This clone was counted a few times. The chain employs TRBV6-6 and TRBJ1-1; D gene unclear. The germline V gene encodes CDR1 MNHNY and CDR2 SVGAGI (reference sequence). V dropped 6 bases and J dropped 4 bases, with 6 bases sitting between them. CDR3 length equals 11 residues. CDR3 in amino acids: CASRQATEAFF. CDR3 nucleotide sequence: TGTGCCAGCAGGCAGGCCACTGAAGCTTTCTTT.

CDR3: CASSVVPGGGTDTQYF. The CDR3 coding sequence is TGTGCCAGCAGCGTAGTTCCGGGAGGTGGCACAGATACGCAGTATTTT. The chain is built from TRBV9 and TRBJ2-3; 7 nucleotides line up with TRBD2. Trimming removed 0 bases from V and 1 base from J; junction bases left unmatched: 5. The CDR3 loop spans 16 amino acids. Germline V gene data show CDR1 as SGDLS and CDR2 as YYNGEE.

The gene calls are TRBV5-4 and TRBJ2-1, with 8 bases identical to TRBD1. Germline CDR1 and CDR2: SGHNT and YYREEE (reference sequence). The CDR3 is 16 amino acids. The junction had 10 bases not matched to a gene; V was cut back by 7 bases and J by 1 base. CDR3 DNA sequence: TGTGCCAGCGGGCCAAACCGGGACAGGTCCTACAATGAGCAGTTCTTC. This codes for CASGPNRDRSYNEQFF. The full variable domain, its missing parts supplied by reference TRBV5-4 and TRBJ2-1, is ETGVTQSPTHLIKTRGQQVTLRCSSQSGHNTVSWYQQALGQGPQFIFQYYREEENGRGNFPPRFSGLQFPNYSSELNVNALELDDSALYLCASGPNRDRSYNEQFFGPGTRLTVL.